This T cell receptor (beta chain) was captured by sequencing in a study of blood T cell repertoires in COVID-19. Study summary: T cells, B-cell-depleted T cells, or PBMCs provided the cDNA or gDNA that served as material.

The CDR3 loop spans 15 amino acids. V was pared by 4 bases and J by 1 base, with 14 bases between. CDR1 and CDR2 from the germline V gene are SGHNT and YYREEE (reference sequence). Authors' analysis steps: Amplifying reference gene primers gave estimates of nucleated cell counts. Assay: immunoSEQ multiplex PCR; the TCRdb copy retains only in-frame clones and omits some. The V and J calls and the clone size are those of that table, but D and trimming were determined from the DNA. The sample yields 250,000 to 300,000 clones, approximately 91% seen once. The chain links TRBV5-4 to TRBJ2-5; D is possibly TRBD1 (6 bases). The source material was peripheral blood. The TCR sequence derives from a woman aged 30 to 39 with COVID-19, enrolled during active disease. CDR3 bases: TGTGCCAGCAGCACACGCCAGGGGACCCAAGAGACCCAGTACTTC. This codes for CASSTRQGTQETQYF.